The T cell receptor beta chain described here comes from a study of PD-L1 blockade in urothelial cancer. The overall study: Patients' atezolizumab regimen, 1,200 mg intravenously every 3 weeks, began in about 2014. Between 0 and 3 chemotherapy regimens preceded treatment for each patient.

Using immunoSEQ multiplex PCR, the repertoire was profiled, and TCRdb retains in-frame clones only, with some absent. This sample carries around 41,000 clones, around 82% of them seen once, and the ten largest clones take about 16%. The time point is: peripheral blood 6 weeks after treatment start. Germline V gives CDR1 MNHNS, CDR2 SASEGT. The CDR3 is 13 residues long. Trimming left V 6 bases short and J 4 bases short, with 12 bases between. The chain couples TRBV6-1 to TRBJ2-5, with a tentative D call TRBD1 (6 bases). The sequencing used PBMCs, collected around atezolizumab (anti-PD-L1) treatment. The sequence was collected from a man aged 60 to 75 with urothelial cancer. The CDR3 sequence is CASRGTTGETQYF. CDR3 in DNA: TGTGCCAGCAGGGGGACGACAGGAGAGACCCAGTACTTC.